The 8 T cell receptor beta chains listed next were all sequenced from one sample in a study of blood T cell repertoires in COVID-19. Clones were read by immunoSEQ multiplex PCR, and TCRdb kept only the in-frame ones, dropping some. The sample includes some 110,000 clones, 80% to 90% of them seen just once. Input material: peripheral blood. Receptors originate from a man in his sixties or seventies who had recovered from COVID-19.

The chain couples TRBV6-5 to TRBJ2-5; 7 bases match TRBD1. The CDR3 runs to 14 residues. The V and J ends lost 2 bases and 6 bases, in that order; junction bases with no gene match: 6. Germline assignment: CDR1 MNHEY and CDR2 SVGAGI. The CDR3 bases are TGTGCCAGCAGTTACAGGGGGCTCGAGAAGACCCAGTACTTC. Translating gives CASSYRGLEKTQYF.

The chain has TRBV4-1 and TRBJ2-5, with 9 bases matching TRBD2. With 4 bases clipped from V and 4 bases from J, the junction kept 7 bases outside the gene matches. This CDR3 spans 15 amino acids. The V gene's germline CDR1 is MGHRA and CDR2 YSYEKL. The CDR3 region is CASSPRLAVPETQYF. CDR3 nucleotide sequence: TGCGCCAGCAGCCCTCGACTAGCGGTACCAGAGACCCAGTACTTC.

The chain carries TRBV10-2 and TRBJ2-5; 11 bases match TRBD2. Germline V lookup: CDR1 WSHSY, CDR2 SAAADI. The CDR3 is 14 amino acids. J was trimmed by 2 bases and V by 6 bases; bases with no gene match: 2. The CDR3, as DNA: TGCGCCAGCAGCCGACTAGCGGGGCAAGAGACCCAGTACTTC. Residues: CASSRLAGQETQYF.

V and J are TRBV7-9 and TRBJ1-2, with TRBD1 matching 7 bases. The CDR3 length is 13 residues. The V and J ends lost 4 bases and 6 bases, in that order; junction bases with no gene match: 5. Germline V gene sequence: CDR1 SEHNR, CDR2 FQNEAQ (reference sequence). CDR3 region: CASSWGGQDGYTF. The CDR3 region has the DNA TGTGCCAGCAGCTGGGGCGGACAGGATGGCTACACCTTC. The full variable domain, with the rest looked up from reference TRBV7-9 and TRBJ1-2, is DTGVSQNPRHKITKRGQNVTFRCDPISEHNRLYWYRQTLGQGPEFLTYFQNEAQLEKSRLLSDRFSAERPKGSFSTLEIQRTEQGDSAMYLCASSWGGQDGYTFGSGTRLTVV.

The V gene is TRBV10-3, the J gene TRBJ1-1, with D uncertain. The CDR3 loop spans 13 amino acids. Germline V gene sequence: CDR1 ENHRY, CDR2 SYGVKD. Between the trimmed V and J ends, which lost 6 bases and 3 bases, there was a span of 11 bases. Here the CDR3 DNA reads TGTGCCATCAGGGAAACGGGGTACACTGAAGCTTTCTTT. As protein: CAIRETGYTEAFF.

The chain couples TRBV5-6 to TRBJ2-6; perhaps TRBD1 as D (5 bases). Trimming removed 4 bases at V and 1 base at J, with 6 bases between. The CDR3 loop spans 14 amino acids. Germline V gene lookup returns CDR1 SGHDT and CDR2 YYEEEE. The CDR3 sequence is CASSPGSGANVLTF. CDR3 sequence (DNA): TGTGCCAGCAGCCCAGGGTCTGGGGCCAACGTCCTGACTTTC.

This clone appeared once. The V gene is TRBV10-3, the J gene TRBJ2-7; 8 nucleotides match TRBD1. J gave up 1 base and V 6 bases, and 8 bases lay outside the gene matches. CDR1 is ENHRY and CDR2 is SYGVKD in the germline V gene. The CDR3 spans 15 residues. The CDR3 region has the DNA TGTGCCATCAGCCACACAGGGGGAGCTTCCTACGAGCAGTACTTC. Its protein is CAISHTGGASYEQYF.

This clone was recorded a few times. This sequence joins TRBV18 and TRBJ1-6, with a tentative D call TRBD1 (6 bases). V was clipped by 5 bases and J by 13 bases, with 18 bases between them. Germline V gene sequence: CDR1 KGHSH, CDR2 LQKENI. The CDR3 loop spans 14 amino acids. For the CDR3, the DNA is TGTGCCAGCTCATCCGGGACACTCGGGTCGCCCCTCCACTTT. Translated, it gives CASSSGTLGSPLHF.